The 28 T cell receptor beta chains below come from one sample, sequenced in a study of T cell responses to AZD1222 COVID-19 vaccine. The method was immunoSEQ multiplex PCR; TCRdb's version includes in-frame clones alone and lacks a portion of them. The table records approximately 92,000 clones, about 89% of them present only once. This sample comprised peripheral blood, obtained on day 0 of AZD1222 vaccination. The receptors were gathered from an adult in good health.

This chain joins TRBV6-5 and TRBJ1-1, with 7 bases that match TRBD1. The CDR3 runs to 14 residues. The V gene's germline CDR1 is MNHEY and CDR2 SVGAGI. The V and J ends lost 11 bases and 4 bases, in that order; junction bases with no gene match: 13. The CDR3, as DNA: TGTGCCGGCTTTTCAGGGGGAGTCGGCACTGAAGCTTTCTTT. This translates into CAGFSGGVGTEAFF.

V gene TRBV5-1 combines with J gene TRBJ1-2, with TRBD1 as a possible D gene (5 bases). Trimming left V 0 bases short and J 2 bases short, with 8 bases between. The CDR3 has 14 amino acids. The germline gives CDR1 SGHRS, CDR2 YFSETQ. The CDR3 loop is CASSLEGHNYGYTF. For the CDR3, the DNA is TGCGCCAGCAGCTTGGAAGGACACAACTATGGCTACACCTTC.

This chain links TRBV28 with TRBJ2-7; no clear D gene. The CDR3 covers 13 residues. Germline V gene data show CDR1 as MDHEN and CDR2 as SYDVKM. The V end was cut by 3 bases, the J end by 4 bases, with 10 bases between. The CDR3 DNA reads TGTGCCAGCAGTTTTGGTCAAAATTACGAGCAGTACTTC. It encodes CASSFGQNYEQYF.

J is TRBJ1-4 and V is TRBV11-2; TRBD1 agrees at 7 bases. CDR1 and CDR2 (germline): SGHAT, FQNNGV. This CDR3 spans 16 amino acids. With V trimmed by 2 bases and J by 8 bases, 11 bases remained unmatched. CDR3 region: CASSLTVQGRREKLFF. The DNA for the CDR3 is TGTGCCAGCAGCTTAACGGTACAGGGGCGTCGGGAAAAACTGTTTTTT. The variable domain in full, with the rest retrieved from reference TRBV11-2 and TRBJ1-4, is EAGVAQSPRYKIIEKRQSVAFWCNPISGHATLYWYQQILGQGPKLLIQFQNNGVVDDSQLPKDRFSAERLKGVDSTLKIQPAKLEDSAVYLCASSLTVQGRREKLFFGSGTQLSVL.

The rearrangement joins TRBV4-1 to TRBJ2-1; D is ambiguous. In germline, CDR1 is MGHRA, CDR2 YSYEKL. CDR3 length equals 17 residues. The V and J ends lost 0 bases and 0 bases respectively, with 12 bases between them. The CDR3 loop is CASSQDRRRSSYNEQFF. In nucleotides, the CDR3 is TGCGCCAGCAGCCAAGATCGAAGGCGAAGCTCCTACAATGAGCAGTTCTTC.

This clone was detected a few times. The chain links TRBV5-1 to TRBJ2-2, with TRBD1 identical over 9 bases. This CDR3 has 15 residues. V trimming: 7 bases; J trimming: 8 bases; junction bases outside the gene matches: 12. The germline gives CDR1 SGHRS, CDR2 YFSETQ. The DNA for the CDR3 is TGCGCCAGCTTCCCCACAGGGGGCGTCTCTGGGGAGCTGTTTTTT. This gives the protein CASFPTGGVSGELFF.

The chain joins TRBV7-2 to TRBJ2-3; 8 bases are a match to TRBD2. V lost 6 bases and J lost 1; bases outside the gene matches: 3. CDR3 size: 14 residues. Germline V gives CDR1 SGHTA, CDR2 FQGNSA. DNA of the CDR3: TGTGCCAGCAGTCCGGGGGGGGGCACAGATACGCAGTATTTT. This translates into CASSPGGGTDTQYF.

The chain joins TRBV3-1 (or the pseudogene TRBV3-2) to TRBJ1-2; 10 bases line up with TRBD1. CDR1 LGHDT and CDR2 YNNKEL come from the germline V gene (reference sequence). This CDR3 has 15 residues. Unmatched junction bases numbered 1, after V lost 2 bases and J lost 1 base. CDR3 bases: TGTGCCAGCAGCCAATGGGACAGGGGTAACTATGGCTACACCTTC. Protein sequence: CASSQWDRGNYGYTF.

This chain connects TRBV12-1 to TRBJ2-7; the DNA was not used to check the table's D call, TRBD1. TRBV12-1 is an annotated pseudogene. This CDR3 has 15 residues. The CDR3 spells CASSFLRQGGNEQYF. CDR3 bases: TGTGCCAGCAGCTTTCTCCGACAGGGGGGGAACGAGCAGTACTTC.

The rearrangement uses TRBV11-2 and TRBJ2-1; 10 bases line up with TRBD2. The CDR3 runs to 17 residues. The V gene end was trimmed by 4 bases and the J gene end by 1 base; junction bases not matched to a gene: 7. Germline CDR1 SGHAT, CDR2 FQNNGV. CDR3 amino acids: CASSSFGAGGSYNEQFF. The CDR3 DNA reads as TGTGCCAGCAGCTCGTTCGGAGCGGGAGGGTCCTACAATGAGCAGTTCTTC.

The chain recombines TRBV27 with TRBJ2-7; D gene uncertain. V was trimmed by 3 bases and J by 4 bases, leaving 13 bases between them. CDR1 is MNHEY and CDR2 is SMNVEV in the germline V gene (reference sequence). This CDR3 comprises 14 residues. CDR3 residues: CASSFQLVGYEQYF. CDR3 sequence (DNA): TGTGCCAGCAGTTTCCAACTGGTGGGATACGAGCAGTACTTC.

J is TRBJ2-1 and V is TRBV19, with 7 nucleotides matching TRBD1. V dropped 9 bases and J dropped 7; count of bases not matched to a gene: 12. This CDR3 is built from 14 residues. Germline V CDR1 and CDR2: LNHDA, SQIVND (reference sequence). CDR3 region: CASSLGGALNEQFF. The CDR3, as DNA: TGTGCCAGCAGCCTAGGGGGCGCGTTAAATGAGCAGTTCTTC. The full variable domain, rest sourced from reference TRBV19 and TRBJ2-1, is DGGITQSPKYLFRKEGQNVTLSCEQNLNHDAMYWYRQDPGQGLRLIYYSQIVNDFQKGDIAEGYSVSREKKESFPLTVTSAQKNPTAFYLCASSLGGALNEQFFGPGTRLTVL.

The chain uses TRBV6-2 or TRBV6-3 and TRBJ1-1; 7 bases align to TRBD1. The V gene's germline CDR1 is MNHEY and CDR2 SVGEGT. V lost 1 base and J lost 2; bases outside the gene matches: 1. This CDR3 has 14 amino acids. The CDR3 nucleotides read TGTGCCAGCAGTTACTACAGGGGTAACACTGAAGCTTTCTTT. It encodes CASSYYRGNTEAFF.

V and J are TRBV5-1 and TRBJ2-1; 11 nucleotides agree with TRBD2. V dropped 6 bases and J dropped 1; count of bases not matched to a gene: 6. CDR1 SGHRS and CDR2 YFSETQ come from the germline V gene. The CDR3 covers 16 residues. The CDR3 DNA sequence: TGCGCCAGCACCACTAGCGGGAGCGGGTCCTACAATGAGCAGTTCTTC. Protein: CASTTSGSGSYNEQFF.

The V gene is TRBV6-5, the J gene TRBJ1-1; no firm D call. The CDR3 consists of 14 residues. V was clipped by 2 bases and J by 1 base, with 8 bases between them. Germline V gene lookup returns CDR1 MNHEY and CDR2 SVGAGI. The CDR3 is CASSYGVGNTEAFF. In nucleotides, the CDR3 is TGTGCCAGCAGTTACGGGGTCGGGAACACTGAAGCTTTCTTT.

This clone was recorded once. The chain recombines TRBV2 with TRBJ1-2; D is undetermined. V gave up 1 base and J gave up 4 bases, with 7 bases separating them. Germline lookup yields CDR1 SNHLY and CDR2 FYNNEI. The CDR3 runs 13 residues. CDR3 nucleotide sequence: TGTGCCAGCAGTGAAGTGCCAGCCTATGGCTACACCTTC. Protein: CASSEVPAYGYTF.

The rearrangement joins TRBV2 to TRBJ2-5; possible D gene TRBD1, 6 bases. V was trimmed by 2 bases and J by 2 bases, leaving 6 bases between them. Germline V CDR1 and CDR2: SNHLY, FYNNEI. This CDR3 spans 13 amino acids. The CDR3 DNA sequence: TGTGCCAGCAGTGAACAGGGGCAAGAGACCCAGTACTTC. It yields the protein CASSEQGQETQYF.

The CDR3 protein is CSVVWGADQPQHF. CDR3 sequence (DNA): TGCAGCGTTGTGTGGGGAGCGGATCAGCCCCAGCATTTT. V and J are TRBV29-1 and TRBJ1-5; D call uncertain. Germline V gene sequence: CDR1 SQVTM, CDR2 ANQGSEA. The V and J ends lost 4 bases and 5 bases respectively, with 12 bases between them. The CDR3 covers 13 residues. Full variable domain (outside the CDR3, taken from reference TRBV29-1 and TRBJ1-5): SAVISQKPSRDICQRGTSLTIQCQVDSQVTMMFWYRQQPGQSLTLIATANQGSEATYESGFVIDKFPISRPNLTFSTLTVSNMSPEDSSIYLCSVVWGADQPQHFGDGTRLSIL.

The J gene is TRBJ2-5, the V gene TRBV18, with D unclear. Germline loops: CDR1 KGHSH, CDR2 LQKENI. Trimming left V 9 bases short and J 2 bases short, with 10 bases between. The CDR3 is 12 amino acids. CDR3 in DNA: TGTGCCAGTAAAGGGCTACAAGAGACCCAGTACTTC. It is translated as CASKGLQETQYF.

V and J are TRBV3-1 (or the pseudogene TRBV3-2) and TRBJ2-7; the match to TRBD1 covers 9 bases. The junction had 10 bases not matched to a gene; V was cut back by 3 bases and J by 4 bases. The CDR3 runs 16 residues. Germline CDR1 and CDR2: LGHDT and YNNKEL (reference sequence). The CDR3 sequence: CASSHPGRTGAYEQYF. Here the CDR3 DNA reads TGTGCCAGCAGCCACCCAGGACGGACAGGGGCTTACGAGCAGTACTTC.

This chain uses TRBV11-1 with TRBJ2-5, with 8 nucleotides matching TRBD2. The V segment lost 3 bases and the J segment 4 bases; nucleotides outside the gene matches: 7. Germline V gene lookup returns CDR1 SGHAT and CDR2 FQDESV (reference sequence). This CDR3 contains 15 residues. The DNA for the CDR3 is TGTGCCAGCAGCTTCCCGGGACTAGTCCTAGAGACCCAGTACTTC. It encodes CASSFPGLVLETQYF.

The CDR3 coding sequence is TGTGCCAGCAGACCCGGGACAGGGAGGATCGGGGAGCTGTTTTTT. Translating gives CASRPGTGRIGELFF. The chain couples TRBV25-1 to TRBJ2-2; the match to TRBD1 covers 9 bases. From germline, CDR1 is MGHDK and CDR2 SYGVNS. The ends lost 6 bases at V and 7 bases at J; junction bases unmatched: 9. CDR3 size: 15 residues. The full variable domain, its missing parts supplied by reference TRBV25-1 and TRBJ2-2, is EADIYQTPRYLVIGTGKKITLECSQTMGHDKMYWYQQDPGMELHLIHYSYGVNSTEKGDLSSESTVSRIRTEHFPLTLESARPSHTSQYLCASRPGTGRIGELFFGEGSRLTVL.

The V gene is TRBV9, the J gene TRBJ1-5, with 10 positions matching TRBD1. Germline V lookup: CDR1 SGDLS, CDR2 YYNGEE. Trimming at V came to 4 bases and at J to 3 bases, leaving 4 bases not matched to a gene. There are 15 residues in the CDR3. DNA of the CDR3: TGTGCCAGCAGCTCGGGACAGGGGATCAATCAGCCCCAGCATTTT. Translated: CASSSGQGINQPQHF.

V and J are TRBV3-1 (or the pseudogene TRBV3-2) and TRBJ2-2; D gene uncertain. Germline CDR1 and CDR2: LGHDT and YNNKEL (reference sequence). The CDR3 runs to 15 residues. V was shortened by 1 base and J by 1 base, with 7 bases between the two germline ends. The CDR3 reads CASSQGLVNTGELFF. In DNA, the CDR3 is TGTGCCAGCAGCCAAGGATTGGTGAACACCGGGGAGCTGTTTTTT.

This clone has only one observation. The CDR3 bases are TGTGCCAGCAGTTACGAAGGGAGGGGGGAGACCCAGTACTTC. Amino acid sequence: CASSYEGRGETQYF. The rearrangement uses TRBV6-6 and TRBJ2-5, with D perhaps matching TRBD2 (7 bases). Trimming removed 2 bases at V and 5 bases at J, with 12 bases between. This CDR3 contains 14 residues. The germline V gene has CDR1 MNHNY and CDR2 SVGAGI (reference sequence).

This clone was counted once. This chain uses TRBV28 with TRBJ1-5; a weak D match, TRBD1 (6 bases). The CDR3 runs 15 residues. Trimming removed 6 bases from V and 7 bases from J, with 19 bases in between. Germline CDR1 MDHEN, CDR2 SYDVKM. The CDR3 DNA sequence: TGTGCCAGCAGGGAAGAGGACAGAAGGGACCAGCCCCAGCATTTT. Its translation is CASREEDRRDQPQHF.

The V gene is TRBV7-2, the J gene TRBJ2-1, with 9 nucleotides matching TRBD2. Per the germline V gene, CDR1 is SGHTA and CDR2 is FQGNSA. V lost 1 base to trimming and J lost 0 bases; unmatched junction nucleotides: 7. The CDR3 runs to 18 residues. The CDR3, as DNA: TGTGCCAGCAGCTTAGTTAGCGGGAGCCGGAGCTCCTACAATGAGCAGTTCTTC. Its translation: CASSLVSGSRSSYNEQFF.

The rearrangement joins TRBV6-5 to TRBJ1-2; D call uncertain. CDR3 length: 13 amino acids. The germline V gene has CDR1 MNHEY and CDR2 SVGAGI. Trimming removed 0 bases at V and 8 bases at J, with 10 bases between. Written as DNA, the CDR3 is TGTGCCAGCAGTTACTCCAGGTCTGAGGGCTACACCTTC. As protein: CASSYSRSEGYTF.